This note documents a single TCR beta chain sequence. This clone occurred a few times. Its binding antigen is unknown. There are no base qualities to consult, and no much larger clone falls within one base. This record belongs to a study of cytomegalovirus exposure and HLA in healthy donors (TCRdb year 2017). General notes on the study: The approximately 710 repertoires of the first cohort and the 95 to 150 validation repertoires were produced on the same platform, according to a later analysis. To predict cytomegalovirus infection status, the study brought together high-throughput TCR immunosequencing, statistical association of individual TCRs with disease status, and machine learning. A separate validation cohort of 100 to 150 different subjects was used in addition to the approximately 700-subject first cohort. The study was designed to test whether signatures of past pathogen exposure could be identified by cataloging public T cell receptors. Points the paper makes about the study in general: According to the authors, the approach could potentially be generalized to other disease states and immunological phenotypes. In vitro tests confirmed that a few of the cytomegalovirus-associated TCR beta chains recognize cytomegalovirus antigens. All 110 or so repertoires were used to score co-occurrence in the validation cohort in a later analysis, because that analysis had no HLA typing for the cohort. A later analysis found that TCRs clustered in the first cohort also tended to co-occur in the 120 validation repertoires, with approximately 95% of cluster scores above 0. The study listed 164 TCR beta chains as associated with cytomegalovirus. While some public TCRs were present in many individuals, most TCR sequences turned up only very rarely across donors. Cytomegalovirus status was reported to be diagnosed by the classifier with high specificity and sensitivity in both the original and validation cohorts.

V gives up 5 bases and J gives up 7 bases, and the segment between their germline ends measures 11 bases. CDR1 SGHTA and CDR2 FQGNSA were looked up in the germline V gene. From the cysteine through the phenylalanine, the CDR3 covers 13 amino acids. Only the CDR3 DNA is retained, 39 bases long and in frame from the first base. Separate from the approximately 700-subject first cohort, the validation cohort of more than 90 subjects was the group to which the donors belonged. The library was obtained by the immunoSEQ multiplex PCR assay. The authors' analysis ran thus. A statistical classification framework was built to diagnose cytomegalovirus status from the catalog of TCR beta chain sequences. TCRdb carries this immuneACCESS record with in-frame sequences only. Its versions omit some clonotypes, under half of them owing to an unresolved V gene in the studies checked, with the rest unexplained. Clone size and the V and J calls come from that table; the DNA yielded D and trimming. Recorded for this sample are roughly 270,000 clones; more than 75% of them occurred a single time. The ten most abundant clones make up about 0.85% of the sample.

The receptor comes from a young woman in good health and CMV-seronegative. Recombination joined TRBV7-2 with TRBJ1-4; the D gene is unclear. The sample taken for sequencing was PBMCs. At the DNA level, the sequence is TGTGCCAGCAGCCCTTCGACGGGTGAAAAACTGTTTTTT. This is translated as CASSPSTGEKLFF.